Following are 15 T cell receptor beta chains from one sample sequenced in a study of blood T cell repertoires in COVID-19. Clones were sequenced by immunoSEQ multiplex PCR, and TCRdb holds only the in-frame ones, with some missing. The data contain roughly 200,000 clones, roughly 89% of them seen just once; the ten biggest clones take up approximately 0.62%. The sequenced sample consisted of peripheral blood. The receptors shown here come from a man in his forties or fifties with acute or convalescent COVID-19.

The V call is TRBV27, the J call TRBJ2-2, with TRBD2 as a possible D gene (6 bases). Germline-derived CDR1 and CDR2 are MNHEY and SMNVEV (reference sequence). The CDR3 runs to 15 residues. The V and J ends lost 7 bases and 6 bases respectively, with 18 bases between them. The CDR3 is CASTPALGTPGELFF. CDR3 DNA sequence: TGTGCCAGCACTCCTGCCCTCGGGACTCCCGGGGAGCTGTTTTTT.

This sequence joins TRBV21-1 and TRBJ2-5; the DNA was not compared with TRBD1, the D call given in the table. TRBV21-1 is classified as a pseudogene. The CDR3 runs 14 residues. In nucleotides, the CDR3 is TGTGCCAGCAGCTCTCGGACAGGGCAGGAGACCCAGTACTTC. It codes for CASSSRTGQETQYF.

J is TRBJ2-7 and V is TRBV7-9; D is perhaps TRBD1 (6 bases). The CDR3 spans 12 residues. CDR1 is SEHNR, CDR2 FQNEAQ, per germline (reference sequence). Deletions cut 5 bases from V and 6 bases from J, with 11 bases between. The CDR3 sequence is CASSPKQGEQYV. The CDR3 DNA sequence: TGTGCCAGCAGCCCCAAACAGGGCGAGCAGTACGTC.

V gene TRBV3-1 (or the pseudogene TRBV3-2) combines with J gene TRBJ1-5; D is uncertain. From germline, CDR1 is LGHDT and CDR2 YNNKEL (reference sequence). Trimming removed 8 bases from V and 0 bases from J, with 8 bases in between. The CDR3 is 13 residues long. The CDR3 DNA reads as TGTGCCAGCTCATACTATAGCAATCAGCCCCAGCATTTT. Translated: CASSYYSNQPQHF.

V is TRBV11-2 and J is TRBJ2-7; D is perhaps TRBD2 (7 bases). The germline V gene encodes CDR1 SGHAT and CDR2 FQNNGV. With 5 bases removed from V and 6 bases from J, the gap between germline ends came to 20 bases. The CDR3 loop spans 15 amino acids. Here the CDR3 reads CASSRGGEGLLEQYF. The CDR3 region has the DNA TGTGCCAGCAGCAGGGGGGGCGAGGGCCTGCTCGAGCAGTACTTC.

The gene calls are TRBV7-9 and TRBJ1-2, with D maybe TRBD1 (5 bases). Trimming pared 5 bases from V and 5 bases from J, leaving 15 bases between. Per the germline V gene, CDR1 is SEHNR and CDR2 is FQNEAQ (reference sequence). This CDR3 is built from 14 residues. In DNA form, the CDR3 reads TGTGCCAGCAGCCCCAAGACAGCTTGGTATGGCTACACCTTC. Its protein is CASSPKTAWYGYTF.

The chain uses TRBV15 and TRBJ2-7, with TRBD2 matching over 14 bases. Germline CDR1 reads LNHNV; CDR2 reads YYDKDF (reference sequence). The J segment lost 3 bases and the V segment lost 5 bases, leaving 3 bases of the junction unmatched. The CDR3 is 15 residues long. CDR3: CATSPGTSGSYEQYF. CDR3 sequence (DNA): TGTGCCACCAGCCCCGGGACTAGCGGGAGCTACGAGCAGTACTTC.

The chain carries TRBV11-2 and TRBJ2-7; TRBD1 might be the D (5 bases). V shed 2 bases and J shed 4 bases, with 18 bases lying between them. The CDR3 has 16 amino acids. CDR1 and CDR2 (germline): SGHAT, FQNNGV. CDR3 DNA: TGTGCCAGCAGCTTATTTTCAGGGATAAAGGCATACGAGCAGTACTTC. Its translation is CASSLFSGIKAYEQYF.

This chain joins TRBV7-9 and TRBJ2-4; D gene uncertain. The germline gives CDR1 SEHNR, CDR2 FQNEAQ (reference sequence). This CDR3 has 12 residues. V lost 2 bases to trimming and J lost 9 bases, with 8 bases between them. The CDR3, as DNA: TGTGCCAGCAGCTTAACTGAGTCCATTCAGTACTTC. It translates to CASSLTESIQYF.

The chain links TRBV7-9 to TRBJ2-1; 7 bases line up with TRBD2. CDR3 length: 13 amino acids. The junction had 8 bases not matched to a gene; V was cut back by 10 bases and J by 5 bases. CDR1 is SEHNR, CDR2 FQNEAQ, per germline (reference sequence). Here the CDR3 reads CATLSGGHNEQFF. In DNA form, the CDR3 reads TGTGCCACCCTATCGGGAGGCCACAATGAGCAGTTCTTC.

The sample holds one count of this clone. The J gene is TRBJ2-7, the V gene TRBV27; 8 nucleotides agree with TRBD2. Per the germline V gene, CDR1 is MNHEY and CDR2 is SMNVEV (reference sequence). With V trimmed by 2 bases and J by 2 bases, 5 bases remained unmatched. The CDR3 length is 15 residues. CDR3 protein: CASSLRAGGTYEQYF. The CDR3 DNA sequence: TGTGCCAGCAGTTTACGGGCGGGAGGAACCTACGAGCAGTACTTC.

The rearrangement uses TRBV2 and TRBJ1-1; 8 bases are shared with TRBD1. The germline gives CDR1 SNHLY, CDR2 FYNNEI. J lost 11 bases, V lost 5 bases, and 7 bases had no gene match. This CDR3 spans 12 amino acids. The CDR3 DNA reads as TGTGCCAGCAGTTTCCCGACAGGGGATGCTTTCTTT. Translating gives CASSFPTGDAFF.

This sequence joins TRBV18 and TRBJ2-5; D is unresolved. Trimming cost V 1 base and J 4 bases, with 10 bases left between them. The CDR3 runs to 14 residues. Looked up from germline, CDR1 is KGHSH and CDR2 is LQKENI. Written as DNA, the CDR3 is TGTGCCAGCTCACCACAGTCAGAAAGAGAGACCCAGTACTTC. It yields the protein CASSPQSERETQYF.

J is TRBJ1-1 and V is TRBV3-1 (or the pseudogene TRBV3-2); 9 bases are shared with TRBD1. The length of the CDR3 is 14 residues. V lost 1 base to trimming and J lost 10 bases; unmatched junction nucleotides: 7. The germline V gene has CDR1 LGHDT and CDR2 YNNKEL (reference sequence). The CDR3 spells CASSQGGTGFLAFF. For the CDR3, the DNA is TGTGCCAGCAGCCAAGGAGGGACAGGGTTTCTAGCTTTCTTT.

The chain combines TRBV18 with TRBJ2-3; D is possibly TRBD2 (6 bases). The CDR3 has 16 amino acids. Trimming cost V 1 base and J 1 base, with 12 bases left between them. From germline, CDR1 is KGHSH and CDR2 LQKENI. CDR3 in DNA: TGTGCCAGCTCACCACTAGGAGGGATGGGCACAGATACGCAGTATTTT. Amino acid sequence: CASSPLGGMGTDTQYF.